Shown below are 5 T cell receptor beta chains from a single sample sequenced in a study of radiotherapy plus CTLA-4 blockade in lung cancer. Profiling relied on immunoSEQ multiplex PCR, and the TCRdb table lists in-frame clones only, not all of them. The profile shows roughly 100,000 clones, more than 70% of them singletons. The sequencing used peripheral blood, collected from a patient treated with radiotherapy plus ipilimumab. All receptors come from a human donor with non-small cell lung cancer that progressed on radiotherapy plus ipilimumab. Some clones in this sample may be carry-over from other donors' samples.

The chain employs TRBV12-1 and TRBJ2-4; the table names TRBD1, a call not compared with the DNA. TRBV12-1 corresponds to a pseudogene. CDR3 size: 16 residues. This CDR3 is CASSLPPGTDKNIQYF. The CDR3 nucleotides are TGTGCCAGCAGTCTTCCTCCCGGGACAGACAAAAACATTCAGTACTTC.

This chain connects TRBV9 to TRBJ2-1; either TRBD1 or TRBD2 may fit D (5 bases each). V was clipped by 3 bases and J by 1 base, with 14 bases between them. CDR3 length: 16 amino acids. Germline V gives CDR1 SGDLS, CDR2 YYNGEE. The CDR3, as DNA: TGTGCCAGCAGCGGCTATGGGACGGGTTCCTACAATGAGCAGTTCTTC. Its protein is CASSGYGTGSYNEQFF.

This sequence joins TRBV7-3 and TRBJ2-3; 8 nucleotides line up with TRBD2. The CDR3 totals 14 residues. V shed 3 bases and J 4 bases; nucleotides not matched to a gene: 3. Germline V lookup: CDR1 SGHTA, CDR2 FQGTGA. The CDR3 reads CASSFGGAADTQYF. The DNA for the CDR3 is TGTGCCAGCAGCTTCGGGGGGGCAGCAGATACGCAGTATTTT.

The gene calls are TRBV4-2 and TRBJ2-5, with 7 bases that match TRBD2. CDR1 is LGHNA, CDR2 YNFKEQ, per germline. J was trimmed by 5 bases and V by 4 bases; bases with no gene match: 10. CDR3 size: 15 residues. The CDR3 DNA reads TGTGCCAGCAGCCTCCGACTATTGGGGGGGGAGACCCAGTACTTC. Translated, it gives CASSLRLLGGETQYF.

The CDR3 bases are TGCGCCAGCAGCCCGGGACAGGGGCGCGGTGGGGCCAACGTCCTGACTTTC. Translation gives CASSPGQGRGGANVLTF. The chain uses TRBV4-3 and TRBJ2-6; 10 bases are a match to TRBD1. The CDR3 totals 17 residues. J was trimmed by 3 bases and V by 4 bases; bases with no gene match: 6. CDR1 and CDR2 from the germline V gene are LGHNA and YSLEER.